The entry below describes one T cell receptor (beta chain). PCR was performed using 60 Vbeta and 13 Jbeta primers. The data were produced by immunoSEQ multiplex PCR, yet TCRdb's version contains in-frame clones alone and is incomplete. This table has 150,000 or so clones, approximately 82% appearing once. Germline V gives CDR1 SEHNR, CDR2 FQNEAQ (reference sequence). Unmatched junction bases numbered 9, after V lost 0 bases and J lost 2 bases. The CDR3 runs to 19 residues. The sample belongs to a study of cytomegalovirus exposure and HLA in healthy donors. The sequence came from a man in his thirties or forties in good health and CMV-seropositive. Sequencing used PBMCs. The V gene is TRBV7-9, the J gene TRBJ2-2; 10 bases fit TRBD2. The CDR3 loop reads CASSLAISSGGPNTGELFF. For the CDR3, the DNA is TGTGCCAGCAGCTTAGCAATATCTAGCGGGGGACCTAACACCGGGGAGCTGTTTTTT.